The 25 T cell receptor beta chains reported below all come from one sample, sequenced in a study of cytomegalovirus exposure and HLA in healthy donors. The study ran its PCR with 60 Vbeta and 13 Jbeta primers. Using immunoSEQ multiplex PCR, the repertoire was profiled, and TCRdb retains in-frame clones only, with some absent. Of 170,000 or so clones listed, 78% are singletons. Sequenced input: PBMCs. The receptors derive from a woman aged 35 to 49 in good health and CMV-seronegative.

This clone was picked up a small number of times. The V call is TRBV9, the J call TRBJ2-2; 9 bases line up with TRBD2. The CDR3 sequence is 14 residues long. The V gene's germline CDR1 is SGDLS and CDR2 YYNGEE. The V segment lost 6 bases and the J segment 1 base; nucleotides outside the gene matches: 1. CDR3 loop: CASKAGGNTGELFF. As DNA, the CDR3 is TGTGCCAGCAAAGCGGGGGGGAACACCGGGGAGCTGTTTTTT.

The rearrangement uses TRBV28 and TRBJ1-5; D not resolved. The germline V gene encodes CDR1 MDHEN and CDR2 SYDVKM. V was trimmed by 5 bases and J by 10 bases, leaving 15 bases between them. The CDR3 runs 13 residues. CDR3 residues: CASSTSVGDPQHF. Written as DNA, the CDR3 is TGTGCCAGCAGTACATCGGTGGGCGACCCCCAGCATTTT. The full variable domain, its missing parts supplied by reference TRBV28 and TRBJ1-5, is DVKVTQSSRYLVKRTGEKVFLECVQDMDHENMFWYRQDPGLGLRLIYFSYDVKMKEKGDIPEGYSVSREKKERFSLILESASTNQTSMYLCASSTSVGDPQHFGDGTRLSIL.

The rearrangement links TRBV28 to TRBJ2-4; tentative D call: TRBD1 (6 bases). The germline gives CDR1 MDHEN, CDR2 SYDVKM. V was clipped by 5 bases and J by 4 bases, with 6 bases between them. This CDR3 spans 12 amino acids. DNA for the CDR3: TGTGCCAGCAGTACAGGGAAAAACATTCAGTACTTC. It yields the protein CASSTGKNIQYF.

The chain is built from TRBV2 and TRBJ2-1; tentative D call: TRBD2 (5 bases). Trimming took 2 bases from V and 9 from J, leaving 20 bases between them. The CDR3 length is 16 residues. Germline CDR1 and CDR2: SNHLY and FYNNEI. As DNA, the CDR3 is TGTGCCAGCAGTGAATCAGACTCCTCCAGCGGCTTTGAGCAGTTCTTC. This encodes CASSESDSSSGFEQFF.

A word on this clone: The same CDR3 also results from other DNA sequences found in this sample. The chain recombines TRBV11-3 with TRBJ2-6, with D tentatively TRBD1 (5 bases). The CDR3 extends over 14 amino acids. Germline assignment: CDR1 SGHNT and CDR2 YENEEA. V was clipped by 8 bases and J by 1 base, with 9 bases between them. CDR3 residues: CASSRGSGANVLTF. For the CDR3, the DNA is TGTGCCAGCTCAAGGGGTTCTGGGGCCAACGTCCTGACTTTC.

This clone came up a few times. The chain combines TRBV10-2 with TRBJ1-2, with 7 positions matching TRBD1. This CDR3 contains 17 residues. V gave up 9 bases and J gave up 4 bases; unmatched junction bases: 20. Germline V lookup: CDR1 WSHSY, CDR2 SAAADI. CDR3: CASPGQGGQAALYGYTF. Written as DNA, the CDR3 is TGCGCCAGTCCAGGACAAGGCGGACAGGCGGCGCTCTATGGCTACACCTTC.

The chain is built from TRBV5-4 and TRBJ1-2, with D possibly matching TRBD1 (6 bases). Germline V gene lookup returns CDR1 SGHNT and CDR2 YYREEE (reference sequence). Trimming took 2 bases from V and 2 from J, leaving 13 bases between them. The CDR3 totals 15 residues. DNA for the CDR3: TGTGCCAGCAGCTTAGAGGGGACAAGGAACTATGGCTACACCTTC. Translated: CASSLEGTRNYGYTF.

The chain links TRBV5-1 to TRBJ2-1; a weak D match, TRBD1 (5 bases). CDR1 SGHRS and CDR2 YFSETQ come from the germline V gene. The CDR3 totals 13 residues. V dropped 4 bases and J dropped 6 bases, with 11 bases sitting between them. CDR3 bases: TGCGCCAGCAGCCCACAGGTGGTCAATGAGCAGTTCTTC. Encoded protein: CASSPQVVNEQFF.

The rearrangement links TRBV5-1 to TRBJ2-5, with D maybe TRBD2 (5 bases). V was cut by 4 bases and J by 0 bases, with 13 bases left in between. The CDR3 is 15 amino acids. Germline V gene data show CDR1 as SGHRS and CDR2 as YFSETQ. Here the CDR3 DNA reads TGCGCCAGCAGCCTACGCCCGGGGTACCAAGAGACCCAGTACTTC. This codes for CASSLRPGYQETQYF.

The rearrangement links TRBV5-6 to TRBJ2-3; the D gene is possibly TRBD2 (5 bases). The CDR3 is made up of 15 amino acids. Germline V lookup: CDR1 SGHDT, CDR2 YYEEEE. V was trimmed by 2 bases and J by 4 bases, leaving 14 bases between them. CDR3 sequence reads: CASSLAALVADTQYF. CDR3 nucleotide sequence: TGTGCCAGCAGCTTAGCGGCCTTGGTGGCAGATACGCAGTATTTT.

V usage is TRBV5-4 and J usage is TRBJ1-1, with D unclear. Germline CDR1 is SGHNT and CDR2 is YYREEE (reference sequence). V shed 3 bases and J shed 2 bases, with 8 bases lying between them. The CDR3 extends over 13 amino acids. Written as DNA, the CDR3 is TGTGCCAGCAGCTCGCGGGGAAACACTGAAGCTTTCTTT. This encodes CASSSRGNTEAFF.

The chain uses TRBV7-8 and TRBJ2-7; 7 bases map to TRBD2. The CDR3 covers 15 residues. Germline CDR1 is SGHVS and CDR2 is FQNEAQ. Trimming took 6 bases from V and 4 from J; bases not matched to a gene: 12. CDR3 amino acids: CASRSGNNQIYEQYF. CDR3 in DNA: TGTGCCAGCAGAAGCGGGAACAATCAGATATACGAGCAGTACTTC.

This chain uses TRBV4-2 with TRBJ2-5, with 16 nucleotides matching TRBD2. This CDR3 has 21 amino acids. Germline CDR1 and CDR2: LGHNA and YNFKEQ. The junction had 15 bases not matched to a gene; V was cut back by 1 base and J by 4 bases. The DNA of the CDR3 is TGTGCCAGCAGCCAAGCCTTGGGGACTAGCGGGGGGGCCCCGCTGGGAGAGACCCAGTACTTC. Protein sequence: CASSQALGTSGGAPLGETQYF.

V usage is TRBV7-2 and J usage is TRBJ1-5; D uncertain. V was trimmed by 5 bases and J by 2 bases, leaving 7 bases between them. From germline, CDR1 is SGHTA and CDR2 FQGNSA. The CDR3 covers 13 residues. This CDR3 is CASSPSRNQPQHF. The CDR3, as DNA: TGTGCCAGCAGCCCTTCTCGCAATCAGCCCCAGCATTTT.

V gene TRBV7-8 combines with J gene TRBJ1-1; D is ambiguous. Germline CDR1 reads SGHVS; CDR2 reads FQNEAQ. There are 14 residues in the CDR3. V lost 6 bases, J lost 1 base, and 12 bases lay in between. In nucleotides, the CDR3 is TGTGCCAGCAGGGTAGGACTGTCGAACACTGAAGCTTTCTTT. Its translation: CASRVGLSNTEAFF.

This sequence joins TRBV7-9 and TRBJ1-4; 9 nucleotides agree with TRBD1. Trimming removed 3 bases from V and 8 bases from J; junction bases left unmatched: 4. From germline, CDR1 is SEHNR and CDR2 FQNEAQ (reference sequence). The CDR3 totals 14 residues. Here the CDR3 reads CASSFTGGEEKLFF. CDR3 DNA: TGTGCCAGCAGCTTTACAGGGGGCGAGGAAAAACTGTTTTTT.

The chain links TRBV2 to TRBJ1-3; D gene unclear. The CDR3 sequence is 12 residues long. V gave up 6 bases and J gave up 3 bases, with 6 bases separating them. In germline, CDR1 is SNHLY, CDR2 FYNNEI. The CDR3 spells CASRAVGNTIYF. In DNA form, the CDR3 reads TGTGCCAGCAGGGCGGTTGGAAACACCATATATTTT. Drawing the rest from reference TRBV2 and TRBJ1-3, the complete variable domain is EPEVTQTPSHQVTQMGQEVILRCVPISNHLYFYWYRQILGQKVEFLVSFYNNEISEKSEIFDDQFSVERPDGSNFTLKIRSTKLEDSAMYFCASRAVGNTIYFGEGSWLTVV.

The V call is TRBV5-1, the J call TRBJ2-1; TRBD2 aligns across 12 bases. Germline values: CDR1 SGHRS, CDR2 YFSETQ. The CDR3 runs to 15 residues. J lost 6 bases, V lost 1 base, and 2 bases had no gene match. In nucleotides, the CDR3 is TGCGCCAGCAGCTTGCTAGCGGGGGGGATCAATGAGCAGTTCTTC. Protein product: CASSLLAGGINEQFF.

The chain employs TRBV5-4 and TRBJ2-2; perhaps TRBD1 as D (6 bases). Per the germline V gene, CDR1 is SGHNT and CDR2 is YYREEE (reference sequence). Trimming left V 4 bases short and J 2 bases short, with 12 bases between. The CDR3 contains 15 residues. The CDR3 here is CASSPKGQNTGELFF. DNA of the CDR3: TGTGCCAGCAGCCCGAAGGGACAAAACACCGGGGAGCTGTTTTTT.

This clone was counted only a few times. This chain connects TRBV6-6 to TRBJ1-5; D uncertain. The CDR3 contains 15 residues. Looked up from germline, CDR1 is MNHNY and CDR2 is SVGAGI (reference sequence). The germline V and J ends were trimmed by 6 bases and 6 bases, with 18 bases remaining between them. The CDR3 region has the DNA TGTGCCAGCAGCTCAAGACTGGAGGCGGGTCAGCCCCAGCATTTT. It yields the protein CASSSRLEAGQPQHF.

The V and J genes are TRBV6-1 and TRBJ2-7, with D possibly being TRBD2 (6 bases). Trimming cost V 2 bases and J 2 bases, with 16 bases left between them. This CDR3 is 16 amino acids long. The germline V gene encodes CDR1 MNHNS and CDR2 SASEGT. The CDR3 bases are TGTGCCAGCAGTGAAATGGCGGGGACTCCTCCCTACGAGCAGTACTTC. As protein: CASSEMAGTPPYEQYF.

About this clone: Other nucleotide sequences from this sample produce the same CDR3. The rearrangement links TRBV7-2 to TRBJ2-1; no reliable D call. Trimming stripped 3 bases from V and 8 bases from J, with 14 bases between. CDR3 length: 14 amino acids. Germline CDR1 is SGHTA and CDR2 is FQGNSA. The CDR3 region has the DNA TGTGCCAGCAGCTTTAGATCAGTGGAGTATGAGCAGTTCTTC. This translates into CASSFRSVEYEQFF.

The chain combines TRBV28 with TRBJ1-5; D is unclear. V lost 5 bases and J lost 7, with 15 bases in between. Germline loops: CDR1 MDHEN, CDR2 SYDVKM. The length of the CDR3 is 14 residues. CDR3 nucleotide sequence: TGTGCCAGCAGTCTCCCGGCAGGCCCGCAGCCCCAGCATTTT. Translation: CASSLPAGPQPQHF.

This sequence joins TRBV11-2 and TRBJ1-2; 10 nucleotides match TRBD1. Germline V gene lookup returns CDR1 SGHAT and CDR2 FQNNGV. The V segment lost 0 bases and the J segment 4 bases; nucleotides outside the gene matches: 5. CDR3 size: 16 residues. The CDR3 loop reads CASSLDGQGVLYGYTF. Written as DNA, the CDR3 is TGTGCCAGCAGCTTAGACGGACAGGGGGTCCTCTATGGCTACACCTTC.

The chain recombines TRBV27 with TRBJ1-6, with D possibly matching TRBD1 (5 bases). This CDR3 is built from 16 residues. The germline V gene has CDR1 MNHEY and CDR2 SMNVEV (reference sequence). Trimming removed 7 bases from V and 8 bases from J, with 21 bases in between. The CDR3 here is CASTPSRGLDHSPLHF. CDR3 in DNA: TGTGCCAGCACCCCCTCAAGGGGCCTCGATCATTCACCCCTCCACTTT.